The present T cell receptor beta chain was sequenced within a study of blood T cell repertoires in COVID-19. As originally analysed: The authors estimated nucleated cell counts from reference gene primer amplification. Sequencing was performed with immunoSEQ multiplex PCR; in TCRdb, only in-frame clones are kept and a portion is missing. That table is the source of V, J and clone size, and D and trimming were worked out from the DNA. Of more than 85,000 clones listed, less than 90% were seen once; the top ten hold around a sixth. After removal of 0 bases from V and 6 bases from J, the junction contained 4 bases not matched to a gene. CDR3 length equals 14 residues. From germline, CDR1 is MNHEY and CDR2 SVGEGT.

The chain carries TRBV6-2 or TRBV6-3 and TRBJ2-7; 8 bases are a match to TRBD2. Sequencing was carried out using peripheral blood. This receptor was taken from a woman in her sixties or seventies with acute or convalescent COVID-19. The CDR3 sequence is CASSYSREAPEQYF. CDR3 bases: TGTGCCAGCAGTTACTCGCGGGAGGCCCCCGAGCAGTACTTC.